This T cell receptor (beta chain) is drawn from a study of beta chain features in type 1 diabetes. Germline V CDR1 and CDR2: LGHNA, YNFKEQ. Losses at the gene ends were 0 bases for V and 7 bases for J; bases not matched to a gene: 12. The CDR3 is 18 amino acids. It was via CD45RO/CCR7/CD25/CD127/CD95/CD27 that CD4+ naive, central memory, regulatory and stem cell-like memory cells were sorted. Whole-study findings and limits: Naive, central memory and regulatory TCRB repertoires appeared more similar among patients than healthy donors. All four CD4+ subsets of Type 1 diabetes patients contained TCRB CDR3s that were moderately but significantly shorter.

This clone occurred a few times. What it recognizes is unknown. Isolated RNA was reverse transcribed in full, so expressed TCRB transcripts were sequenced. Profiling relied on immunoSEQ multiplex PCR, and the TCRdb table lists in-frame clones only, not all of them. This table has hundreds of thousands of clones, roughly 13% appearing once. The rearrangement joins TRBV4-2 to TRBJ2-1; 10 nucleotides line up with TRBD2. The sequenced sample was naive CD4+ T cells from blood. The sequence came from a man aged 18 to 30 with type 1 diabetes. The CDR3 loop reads CASSQDGSGGALRNEQFF. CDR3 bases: TGTGCCAGCAGCCAAGATGGCAGCGGGGGGGCGTTAAGGAATGAGCAGTTCTTC.